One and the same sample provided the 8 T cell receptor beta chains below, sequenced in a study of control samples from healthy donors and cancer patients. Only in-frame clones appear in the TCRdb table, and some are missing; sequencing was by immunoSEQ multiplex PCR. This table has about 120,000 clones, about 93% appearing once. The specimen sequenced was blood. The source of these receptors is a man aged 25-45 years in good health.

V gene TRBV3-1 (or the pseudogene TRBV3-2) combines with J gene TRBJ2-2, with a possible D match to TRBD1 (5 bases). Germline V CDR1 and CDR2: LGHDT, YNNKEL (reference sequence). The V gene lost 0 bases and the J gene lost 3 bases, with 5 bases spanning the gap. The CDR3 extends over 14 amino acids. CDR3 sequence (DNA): TGTGCCAGCAGCCAAGACAGGGACACCGGGGAGCTGTTTTTT. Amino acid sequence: CASSQDRDTGELFF.

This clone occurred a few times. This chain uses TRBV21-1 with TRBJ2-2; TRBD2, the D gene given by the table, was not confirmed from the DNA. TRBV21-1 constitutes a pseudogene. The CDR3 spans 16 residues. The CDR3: CASSLKGGRITGELFF. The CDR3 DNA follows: TGTGCCAGCAGCCTAAAGGGGGGGCGGATCACCGGGGAGCTGTTTTTT.

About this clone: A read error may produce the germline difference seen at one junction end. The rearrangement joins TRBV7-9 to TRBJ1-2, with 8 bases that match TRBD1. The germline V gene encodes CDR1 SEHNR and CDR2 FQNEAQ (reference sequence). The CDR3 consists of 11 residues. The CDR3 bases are TGTGCCAGCGGTGACAGGGGCGTTCCGTCCTTC. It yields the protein CASGDRGVPSF.

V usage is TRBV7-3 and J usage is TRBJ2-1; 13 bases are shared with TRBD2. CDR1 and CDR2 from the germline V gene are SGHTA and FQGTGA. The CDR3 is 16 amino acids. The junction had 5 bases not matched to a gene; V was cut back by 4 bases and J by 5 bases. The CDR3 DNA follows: TGTGCCAGCAGCTATTTACTAGCGGGGGGGCACAATGAGCAGTTCTTC. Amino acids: CASSYLLAGGHNEQFF.

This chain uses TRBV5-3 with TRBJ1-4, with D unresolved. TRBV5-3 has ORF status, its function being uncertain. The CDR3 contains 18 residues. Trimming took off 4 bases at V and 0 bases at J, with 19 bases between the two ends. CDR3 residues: CARSGNLGRCATNEKLFF. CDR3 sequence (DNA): TGTGCCAGAAGCGGGAATCTCGGGCGGTGTGCAACTAATGAAAAACTGTTTTTT.

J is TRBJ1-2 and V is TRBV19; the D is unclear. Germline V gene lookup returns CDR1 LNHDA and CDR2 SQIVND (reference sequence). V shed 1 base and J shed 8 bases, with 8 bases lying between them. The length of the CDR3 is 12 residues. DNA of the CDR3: TGTGCCAGTAGTATAGGTCGCCTCGGCTACACCTTC. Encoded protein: CASSIGRLGYTF.

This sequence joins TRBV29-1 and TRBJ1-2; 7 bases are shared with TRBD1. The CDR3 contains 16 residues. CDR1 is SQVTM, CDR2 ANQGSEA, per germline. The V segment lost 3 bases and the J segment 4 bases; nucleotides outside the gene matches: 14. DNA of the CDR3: TGCAGCGTTGACAGCAGTGGGACCGGGACAGCCTATGGCTACACCTTC. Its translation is CSVDSSGTGTAYGYTF.

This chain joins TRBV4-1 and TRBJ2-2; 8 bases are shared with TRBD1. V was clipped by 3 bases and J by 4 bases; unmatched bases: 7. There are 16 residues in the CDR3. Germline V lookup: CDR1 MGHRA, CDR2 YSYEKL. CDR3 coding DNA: TGCGCCAGCAGCCAGAAGGACAGGGTATTCACCGGGGAGCTGTTTTTT. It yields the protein CASSQKDRVFTGELFF.